The 13 T cell receptor beta chains below were found in one sample sequenced in a study of naive and memory T cell subsets. Amplification of ligated cDNA took four PCR rounds with SP2 and nested alpha and beta constant primers. MiXCR was run by TCRdb on the 5' RACE reads, yielding one entry per CDR3 protein. The table records about 62,000 distinct CDR3 sequences, approximately 8% of them present only once. An oligonucleotide containing a UMI was ligated to the 3' end of TCR cDNA. These receptors came from a female donor in good health.

The V call is TRBV5-4, the J call TRBJ2-5, with a tentative D call TRBD1 (5 bases). CDR3 length: 16 residues. V was shortened by 0 bases and J by 3 bases, with 15 bases between the two germline ends. CDR1 and CDR2 (germline): SGHNT, YYREEE (reference sequence). For the CDR3, the DNA is TGTGCCAGCAGCTTGGTAGTCACAGGCGCTAAAGAGACCCAGTACTTC. Its translation: CASSLVVTGAKETQYF.

There are a few counts of this clonotype. V and J are TRBV14 and TRBJ1-2; no firm D call. This CDR3 is 13 amino acids long. Trimming took 3 bases from V and 8 from J, leaving 13 bases between them. Looked up from germline, CDR1 is SGHDN and CDR2 is FVKESK. The CDR3 sequence: CASSQPGEEGYTF. In nucleotides, the CDR3 is TGTGCCAGCAGCCAGCCAGGAGAAGAAGGCTACACCTTC. Full variable domain (remainder filled in from reference TRBV14 and TRBJ1-2): EAGVTQFPSHSVIEKGQTVTLRCDPISGHDNLYWYRRVMGKEIKFLLHFVKESKQDESGMPNNRFLAERTGGTYSTLKVQPAELEDSGVYFCASSQPGEEGYTFGSGTRLTVV.

This clonotype was detected only a few times. DNA for the CDR3: TGTGCCAGCAGTCTCTGGGGCAGGGATCTGGGCACAGATACGCAGTATTTT. Translated: CASSLWGRDLGTDTQYF. The chain combines TRBV12-3 or TRBV12-4 with TRBJ2-3; a weak D match, TRBD1 (5 bases). V was pared by 5 bases and J by 1 base, with 19 bases between. The CDR3 totals 17 residues.

This clonotype was picked up a small number of times. This chain connects TRBV15 to TRBJ2-1; D might be TRBD2 (6 bases). The germline V gene encodes CDR1 LNHNV and CDR2 YYDKDF (reference sequence). V was cut by 5 bases and J by 10 bases, with 15 bases left in between. The length of the CDR3 is 13 residues. CDR3 sequence reads: CATSVLPGAEQFF. CDR3 bases: TGTGCCACCAGCGTACTCCCGGGAGCGGAGCAGTTCTTC. Complete variable domain (other parts from reference TRBV15 and TRBJ2-1): DAMVIQNPRYQVTQFGKPVTLSCSQTLNHNVMYWYQQKSSQAPKLLFHYYDKDFNNEADTPDNFQSRRPNTSFCFLDIRSPGLGDTAMYLCATSVLPGAEQFFGPGTRLTVL.

This clonotype has ten or more counts. DNA of the CDR3: TGTGCCAGCAGTTCCCCAGGAAGCACTGAAAAACTGTTTTTT. It is translated as CASSSPGSTEKLFF. This chain joins TRBV2 and TRBJ1-4; D remains ambiguous. Trimming cost V 5 bases and J 7 bases, with 14 bases left between them. The germline gives CDR1 SNHLY, CDR2 FYNNEI. The CDR3 contains 14 residues.

The genes are TRBV20-1 and TRBJ2-1; TRBD2 matches 10 bases. This CDR3 has 13 residues. Germline V CDR1 and CDR2: DFQATT, SNEGSKA (reference sequence). V was clipped by 3 bases and J by 10 bases; unmatched bases: 6. The CDR3 region is CSASLAGAEEQFF. DNA for the CDR3: TGCAGTGCTAGTCTAGCGGGAGCAGAGGAGCAGTTCTTC.

This clonotype was observed a handful of times. The gene calls are TRBV19 and TRBJ2-1; 8 positions match TRBD1. Germline values: CDR1 LNHDA, CDR2 SQIVND (reference sequence). After removal of 7 bases from V and 9 bases from J, the junction contained 14 bases not matched to a gene. This CDR3 has 15 residues. CDR3 nucleotide sequence: TGTGCCAGTATTGATAGAACAGGGGGATGGAGTGAGCAGTTCTTC. It yields the protein CASIDRTGGWSEQFF.

This clonotype was recorded at least ten times. This sequence joins TRBV6-2 or TRBV6-3 and TRBJ1-1; TRBD1 matches at 9 bases. From germline, CDR1 is MNHEY and CDR2 SVGEGT. After removal of 8 bases from V and 5 bases from J, the junction contained 9 bases not matched to a gene. The CDR3 length is 14 residues. The CDR3 sequence: CASDLQGAATEAFF. The CDR3 DNA follows: TGTGCCAGCGACCTACAGGGGGCAGCGACTGAAGCTTTCTTT.

The chain combines TRBV6-5 with TRBJ2-2; D uncertain. V was trimmed by 0 bases and J by 6 bases, leaving 14 bases between them. The CDR3 is made up of 16 amino acids. Germline CDR1 reads MNHEY; CDR2 reads SVGAGI. This CDR3 is CASSYSARPFSGELFF. The CDR3 DNA reads as TGTGCCAGCAGTTACTCCGCCAGGCCTTTCTCCGGGGAGCTGTTTTTT.

The chain has TRBV11-2 and TRBJ2-4; tentative D call: TRBD1 (6 bases). Germline CDR1 reads SGHAT; CDR2 reads FQNNGV. Between the trimmed V and J ends, which lost 6 bases and 1 base, there was a span of 16 bases. The CDR3 covers 16 residues. The CDR3 here is CASSSSRGYAKNIQYF. CDR3 DNA sequence: TGTGCCAGCAGTTCTAGCAGGGGCTATGCCAAAAACATTCAGTACTTC.

This clonotype has a handful of counts. This chain connects TRBV21-1 to TRBJ2-1; TRBD2 reflects the table's D call only, with no check against the DNA. TRBV21-1 is described as a pseudogene. The CDR3 totals 17 residues. CDR3 nucleotide sequence: TGTGCCAGCAGCAAAGGGGCTAGCGGGAAGGATTTCAATGAGCAGTTCTTC. The encoded protein is CASSKGASGKDFNEQFF.

This clonotype was detected only a few times. The rearrangement joins TRBV27 to TRBJ2-7, with no clear D. V was clipped by 0 bases and J by 4 bases, with 7 bases between them. Germline lookup yields CDR1 MNHEY and CDR2 SMNVEV (reference sequence). The CDR3 loop spans 13 amino acids. The CDR3 bases are TGTGCCAGCAGTTTATCCCCTGCGTACGAGCAGTACTTC. The encoded protein is CASSLSPAYEQYF.

The sample holds many counts of this clonotype. J is TRBJ1-1 and V is TRBV6-6, with a possible D match to TRBD1 (5 bases). The CDR3 spans 14 residues. V gave up 0 bases and J gave up 6 bases, with 11 bases separating them. Germline CDR1 is MNHNY and CDR2 is SVGAGI (reference sequence). The CDR3 DNA is TGTGCCAGCAGTTACTCGGTTTTGGGGGCTGAAGCTTTCTTT. This sequence encodes CASSYSVLGAEAFF.